What follows describes a single TCR beta chain. The data are from a study of blood T cell repertoires in COVID-19. A Seattle source enrolled patients during active infection and followed them longitudinally. Original processing methods: Researchers report that nucleated cell counts were estimated from reference gene primer amplification. TCRdb's copy holds only in-frame clones and misses some; the assay was immunoSEQ multiplex PCR. Clone size and the V and J calls come from that table; the DNA yielded D and trimming. Of approximately 460,000 clones in the sample, 75% to 90% were seen once. This sequence was found in a young man with COVID-19, enrolled during active disease. Sequenced material: peripheral blood.

CDR3 in DNA: TGTGCCAGCAGCGGTGGACTAGCGGGAGTTGAGCAGTTCTTC. Translated, it gives CASSGGLAGVEQFF. This chain joins TRBV5-4 and TRBJ2-1; 13 bases are a match to TRBD2. The CDR3 runs 14 residues. The germline V gene encodes CDR1 SGHNT and CDR2 YYREEE (reference sequence). The trim removed 4 bases at V and 9 bases at J, leaving 4 bases unmatched.